There are many counts of the clone carrying this TCR beta chain. Its antigen remains unknown. Both iRepertoire HTBI primers and Arm-PCR of CDR3 regions were used to build the TCR beta libraries. One entry per CDR3 protein results from TCRdb running MiXCR on the multiplex PCR reads. The sample carries 520,000 or so distinct CDR3 sequences, around 12% recorded once. Time point meaning: newly diagnosed GD, antithyroid drugs for less than 3 months. The TCR library was made from RNA extracted from PBMCs. This record comes from a study of regulatory T cells in long-lasting Graves disease. Study conclusions and caveats: It was peripheral blood alone, not thyroid tissue, that was studied.

These data were also filed under a second study, of T cells in Graves' hyperthyroidism and ophthalmopathy. As that report states: Clinical symptoms, serum thyroxine, TRAb, thyroid ultrasound and orbital computed tomography established diagnosis. In the first-round RT-PCR of the TCR CDR3, the HTBI primer set was used. Within blood appeared most thyroid clonotypes that had expanded above 0.001.

The sequences come from peripheral blood mononuclear cells (PBMCs), collected at new diagnosis, from a patient treated with antithyroid drugs. The TCR was taken from a woman younger than 45 with Graves disease.

The CDR3 spells CACSILTYEQYF. The DNA for the CDR3 is TGTGCCTGCTCAATCCTAACCTACGAGCAGTACTTC. The chain employs TRBV6-1 and TRBJ2-7, with unresolved D. Trimming removed 11 bases from V and 2 bases from J, with 13 bases in between. The germline V gene has CDR1 MNHNS and CDR2 SASEGT. The CDR3 totals 12 residues.